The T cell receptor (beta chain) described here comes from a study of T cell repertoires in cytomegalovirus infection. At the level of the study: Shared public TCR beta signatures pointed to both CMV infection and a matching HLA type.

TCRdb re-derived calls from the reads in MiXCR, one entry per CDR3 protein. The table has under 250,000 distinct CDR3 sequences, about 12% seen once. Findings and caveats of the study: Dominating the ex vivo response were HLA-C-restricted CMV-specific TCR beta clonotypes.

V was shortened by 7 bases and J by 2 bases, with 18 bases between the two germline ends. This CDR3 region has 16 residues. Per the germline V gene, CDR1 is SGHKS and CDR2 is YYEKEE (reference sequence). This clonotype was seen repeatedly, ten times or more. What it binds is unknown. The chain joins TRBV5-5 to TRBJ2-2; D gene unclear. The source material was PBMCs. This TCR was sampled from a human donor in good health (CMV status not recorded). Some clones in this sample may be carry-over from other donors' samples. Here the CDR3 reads CASEDVRRLNTGELFF. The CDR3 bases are TGTGCCAGCGAGGATGTTAGGCGTCTCAACACCGGGGAGCTGTTTTTT. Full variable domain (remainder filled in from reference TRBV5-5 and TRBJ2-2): DAGVTQSPTHLIKTRGQQVTLRCSPISGHKSVSWYQQVLGQGPQFIFQYYEKEERGRGNFPDRFSARQFPNYSSELNVNALLLGDSALYLCASEDVRRLNTGELFFGEGSRLTVL.